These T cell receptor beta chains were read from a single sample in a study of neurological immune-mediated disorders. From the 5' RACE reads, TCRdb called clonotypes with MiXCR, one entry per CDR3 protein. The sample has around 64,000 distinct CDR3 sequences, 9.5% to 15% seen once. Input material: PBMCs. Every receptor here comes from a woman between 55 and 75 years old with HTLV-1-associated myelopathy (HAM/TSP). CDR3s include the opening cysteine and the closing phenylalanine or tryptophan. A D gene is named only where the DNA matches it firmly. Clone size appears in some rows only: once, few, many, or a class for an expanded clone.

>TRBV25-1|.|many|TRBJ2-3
CASSELGPPPGSQYF
TGTGCCAGCAGTGAATTGGGGCCGCCCCCTGGATCGCAGTATTTT
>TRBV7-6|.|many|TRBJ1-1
CASSSIGLSNTEAFF
TGTGCCAGCAGCTCTATTGGACTTTCGAACACTGAAGCTTTCTTT
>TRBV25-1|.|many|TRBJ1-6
CASRGANSPLHF
TGTGCCAGCAGAGGGGCTAATTCACCCCTCCACTTT
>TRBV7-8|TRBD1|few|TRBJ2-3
CASSATSPGQGMGTQYF
TGTGCCAGCAGCGCTACCTCACCGGGACAGGGAATGGGTACGCAGTATTTT
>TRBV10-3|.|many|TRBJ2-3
CAISESSNRGGTQYF
TGTGCCATCAGTGAGAGTAGCAACCGTGGAGGTACGCAGTATTTT
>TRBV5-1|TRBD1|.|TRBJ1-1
CASSLAGTGEAFF
TGCGCCAGCAGCTTGGCCGGGACAGGTGAAGCTTTCTTT
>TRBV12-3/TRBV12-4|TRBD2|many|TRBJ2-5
CASSVTSGIPETQYF
TGTGCCAGCAGTGTCACTAGCGGGATACCAGAGACCCAGTACTTC
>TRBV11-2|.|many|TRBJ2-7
CASSHLAMSYEQYF
TGTGCCAGCAGCCATCTCGCGATGTCCTACGAGCAGTACTTC
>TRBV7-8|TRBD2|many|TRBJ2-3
CASSPGRGTDTQYF
TGTGCCAGCAGCCCCGGGAGGGGCACAGATACGCAGTATTTT
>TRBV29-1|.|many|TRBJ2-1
CSVARQFNEQFF
TGCAGCGTTGCCCGGCAGTTCAATGAGCAGTTCTTC
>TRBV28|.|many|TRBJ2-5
CASTLSEISETQYF
TGTGCCAGCACCCTTAGTGAAATCTCGGAGACCCAGTACTTC
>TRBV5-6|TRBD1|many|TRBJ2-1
CASSLNRGQSEQFF
TGTGCCAGCAGCTTGAACAGGGGGCAAAGTGAGCAGTTCTTC
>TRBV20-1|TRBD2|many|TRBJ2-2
CSASGLAGAGRNTGELFF
TGCAGTGCTAGCGGACTAGCGGGAGCGGGCCGAAACACCGGGGAGCTGTTTTTT
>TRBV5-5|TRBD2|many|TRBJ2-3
CASSLASSGHTDTQYF
TGTGCCAGCAGCTTGGCGTCTAGCGGCCACACAGATACGCAGTATTTT
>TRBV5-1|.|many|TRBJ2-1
CASSPTTASSYNEQFF
TGCGCCAGCAGCCCGACGACCGCTAGCTCCTACAATGAGCAGTTCTTC
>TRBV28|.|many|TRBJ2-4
CASSSEGRERNLAKNIQYF
TGTGCCAGCAGTTCGGAGGGGAGAGAACGGAACCTAGCCAAAAACATTCAGTACTTC
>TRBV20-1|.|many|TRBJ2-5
CSARYGPVRGEYF
TGCAGTGCTCGATACGGGCCCGTTCGAGGAGAGTACTTC
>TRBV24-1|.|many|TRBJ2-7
CATSDFNEQYF
TGTGCCACCAGTGATTTCAACGAGCAGTACTTC
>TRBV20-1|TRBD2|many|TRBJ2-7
CSARDEAGLGTEQYF
TGCAGTGCTAGAGATGAAGCGGGACTAGGGACCGAGCAGTACTTC
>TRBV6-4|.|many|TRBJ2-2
CASKSRDTGELFF
TGTGCCAGTAAATCCCGGGACACCGGGGAGCTGTTTTTT
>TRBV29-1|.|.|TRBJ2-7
CSVASTDEQYF
TGCAGCGTTGCGTCTACCGACGAGCAGTACTTC
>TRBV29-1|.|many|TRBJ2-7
CSVEAGTYEQYF
TGCAGCGTTGAGGCAGGGACCTACGAGCAGTACTTC
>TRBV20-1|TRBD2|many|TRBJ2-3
CSALPLTSGDTDTQYF
TGCAGTGCTCTTCCCCTGACTAGCGGGGACACAGATACGCAGTATTTT
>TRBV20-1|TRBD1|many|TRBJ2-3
CSARPRTGEKLDTQYF
TGCAGTGCTAGACCTCGGACAGGGGAAAAGTTGGATACGCAGTATTTT
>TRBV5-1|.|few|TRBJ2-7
CASSLDGGGSYEQYF
TGCGCCAGCAGCTTGGACGGAGGGGGCTCCTACGAGCAGTACTTC
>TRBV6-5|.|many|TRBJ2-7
CASSTGLLSYEQYF
TGTGCCAGCAGTACCGGACTTCTCTCCTACGAGCAGTACTTC
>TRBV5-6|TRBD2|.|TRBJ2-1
CASSLRGTSGRNEQFF
TGTGCCAGCAGCTTGCGGGGGACTAGCGGGAGGAATGAGCAGTTCTTC
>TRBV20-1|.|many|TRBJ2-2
CSARTRRGSGELFF
TGCAGTGCTAGAACACGCAGGGGATCCGGGGAGCTGTTTTTT
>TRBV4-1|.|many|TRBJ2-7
CASSQAQSTYEQYF
TGCGCCAGCAGCCAAGCCCAGTCTACCTACGAGCAGTACTTC
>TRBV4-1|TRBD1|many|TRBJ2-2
CASSQGVGTANTGELFF
TGCGCCAGCAGCCAAGGAGTCGGGACAGCTAACACCGGGGAGCTGTTTTTT
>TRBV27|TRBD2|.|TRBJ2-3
CASSILSGRWDTQYF
TGTGCCAGCAGTATCCTTAGCGGGAGGTGGGATACGCAGTATTTT
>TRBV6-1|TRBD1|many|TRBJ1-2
CASRTGTGLPYGYTF
TGTGCCAGCCGGACTGGGACAGGCCTCCCCTATGGCTACACCTTC
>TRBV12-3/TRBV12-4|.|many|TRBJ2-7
CASRGGISSYEQYF
TGTGCCAGCCGTGGGGGAATTAGCTCCTACGAGCAGTACTTC
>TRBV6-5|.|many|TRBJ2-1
CASREGGQNSYNEQFF
TGTGCCAGCAGGGAGGGGGGACAGAATTCCTACAATGAGCAGTTCTTC
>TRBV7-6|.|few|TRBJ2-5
CASSSTGEGETQYF
TGTGCCAGCAGCTCGACAGGGGAGGGGGAGACCCAGTACTTC
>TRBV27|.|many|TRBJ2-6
CASSLGSPYSGANVLTF
TGTGCCAGCAGTTTAGGATCGCCTTACTCTGGGGCCAACGTCCTGACTTTC
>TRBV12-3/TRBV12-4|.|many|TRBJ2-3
CASSLARNTDTQYF
TGTGCCAGCAGTTTGGCCCGCAACACAGATACGCAGTATTTT
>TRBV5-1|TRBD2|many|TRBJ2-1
CASSLEGLASYNEQFF
TGCGCCAGCAGCTTGGAAGGACTAGCCTCCTACAATGAGCAGTTCTTC
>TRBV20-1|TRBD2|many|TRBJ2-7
CSAKKGSGRARDEQYF
TGCAGTGCCAAAAAGGGGAGCGGGAGGGCCAGGGACGAGCAGTACTTC